The entry below describes one T cell receptor beta chain. Antigen unknown. The junction differs from germline at one of its ends, possibly a read error. The entry originates in a study of cytomegalovirus exposure and HLA in healthy donors. Study in general: One earlier analysis, a look at about 179 million T cells, found almost 120 million unique TCR beta sequences.

Primers included in the PCR were 60 Vbeta and 13 Jbeta primers. TCRdb's copy holds only in-frame clones and misses some; the assay was immunoSEQ multiplex PCR. The sample contains 100,000 to 120,000 clones, roughly 70% of which appear only once. Study-wide points: Most TCR sequences were uncommon, yet certain public TCRs appeared in many donors. A later analysis reportedly identified an Asian-associated ancestry cluster as carrying fewer N-insertions than the roughly 670-donor mean.

The CDR3 totals 14 residues. CDR1 and CDR2 from the germline V gene are MNHEY and SMNVEV (reference sequence). This receptor was obtained from a man aged 40-49 years in good health and CMV-seronegative. Sequencing was performed on PBMCs. The J gene is TRBJ2-5, the V gene TRBV27, with D unclear. The CDR3: CASSLLASQEAQYF. The CDR3 region has the DNA TGTGCCAGCAGTTTACTGGCCAGCCAAGAGGCCCAGTACTTC.